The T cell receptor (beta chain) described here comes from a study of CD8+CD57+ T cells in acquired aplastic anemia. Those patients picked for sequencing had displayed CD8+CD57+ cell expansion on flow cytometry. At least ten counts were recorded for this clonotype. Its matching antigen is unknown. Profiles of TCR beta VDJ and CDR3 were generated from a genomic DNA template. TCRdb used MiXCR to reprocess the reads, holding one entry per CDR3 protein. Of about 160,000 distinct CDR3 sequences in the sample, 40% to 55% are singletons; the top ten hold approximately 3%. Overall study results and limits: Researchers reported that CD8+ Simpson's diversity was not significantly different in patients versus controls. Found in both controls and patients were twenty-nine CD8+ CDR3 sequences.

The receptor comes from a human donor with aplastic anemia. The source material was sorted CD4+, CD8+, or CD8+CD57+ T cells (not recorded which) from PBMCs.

The CDR3: CASSSGQAFAEKLFF. CDR3 DNA: TGCGCCAGCAGCTCTGGACAGGCTTTTGCTGAAAAACTGTTTTTT. This chain links TRBV5-1 with TRBJ1-4, with 7 bases aligning to TRBD1. Germline CDR1 and CDR2: SGHRS and YFSETQ. This CDR3 is built from 15 residues. Trimming removed 3 bases from V and 7 bases from J; junction bases left unmatched: 9.